This T cell receptor beta chain was recorded in a study of T cell repertoires in cytomegalovirus infection. Study information: Evidence of both CMV infection and a matching HLA type came from public TCR beta signatures.

The study, taken as a whole, reports: Of the TCR beta families, the public ones yielded a cumulative frequency that identified carriers of CMV plus the relevant HLA. Clonotypes of TCR beta that were HLA-C-restricted and CMV-specific dominated the ex vivo response.

Using its own MiXCR run on the reads, TCRdb lists one record per CDR3 protein. This sample yields about 400,000 distinct CDR3 sequences, of which about a sixth are seen a single time; around 8.6% belongs to the top ten. Many counts were recorded for this clonotype. What it binds is not known. The clonotype comes from a human donor in good health (CMV status not recorded). Some clones in this sample may be carry-over from other donors' samples. The sample was PBMCs.

The CDR3 DNA reads TGCGCCAGCAGCCCCTCCGAAAGTGGGGCGACGGGTCGTTCCTACGAGCAGTACTTC. It is translated as CASSPSESGATGRSYEQYF. The rearrangement links TRBV4-1 to TRBJ2-7; possibly TRBD1 for D (5 bases). CDR3 length equals 19 residues. V was shortened by 4 bases and J by 1 base, with 26 bases between the two germline ends. Per germline, CDR1 MGHRA and CDR2 YSYEKL.